This T cell receptor (beta chain) was captured in a study of neurological immune-mediated disorders. Findings and limits, study-wide: Multiple sclerosis was found to have the least TCR clonal expansion, below healthy controls, and HTLV-1-associated myelopathy the most.

TCRdb called the 5' RACE reads again in MiXCR, with one record for every CDR3 protein. The sample has roughly 15,000 distinct CDR3 sequences, over 10% seen once. This CDR3 is 15 amino acids long. The germline gives CDR1 SGHRS, CDR2 YFSETQ. Deletions cut 0 bases from V and 2 bases from J, with 11 bases between. This clonotype was recorded many times. Its antigen is not identified. The chain couples TRBV5-1 to TRBJ2-5, with D possibly TRBD1 on 5 matching bases. The sequence came from a female donor with HTLV-1-associated myelopathy (HAM/TSP). Sequenced input: CD8+ T cells from blood. Written as DNA, the CDR3 is TGCGCCAGCAGCTTGGCAGACAGCTATCAAGAGACCCAGTACTTC. This encodes CASSLADSYQETQYF.